This TCR beta chain was captured in a study of shared clonotypes between healthy human individuals (dated by TCRdb to between 2020 and 2021). About the investigation overall: Two women and a few men aged 18 to 49 years were included in the cohort. For each donor, CD4 naive and CD4 memory were each run on three plates, CD8 naive on two plates, and CD8 memory on one plate. To estimate repertoire size and how much clonotype sharing occurs between individuals, the study deeply sequenced the blood TCR repertoires of about five healthy adults. To increase sequencing depth and limit assay-specific biases, different laboratories used diverse techniques to prepare libraries and sequence TCR repertoires. Each donor's leukapheresis produced roughly between about 0.8 and 10 billion PBMCs. Paper-wide results and their limitations: Only blood was sampled, and tissue TCR repertoires likely differ from those in blood. When several donors were compared, the shared fraction of clonotypes was approximately 5% for naive CD4, 3.5% for naive CD8, more than 2% for memory CD4, and around 0.37% for memory CD8. Even with the large sequencing depth, rarefaction of the sorted-subset datasets indicated that sequencing was incomplete. The small number of donors limited the genetic and exposure-history diversity represented. Pairwise subsampling led to the expectation that sequencing depth would affect the degree of clonotype sharing among donors. Higher generation probabilities were observed for clonotypes shared by all four sorted-subset donors than for non-shared clonotypes. Naive subsets generally had larger estimated clonotype richness than memory subsets.

About this clone: No cognate antigen has been identified for it. No much larger clonotype is one base removed from it; base qualities were not supplied. The same CDR3 arises from other DNA sequences in this sample as well.

TCR CDR3 regions were amplified from genomic DNA by multiplex PCR using the deep immunoSEQ assay. Genomic DNA extracted from each cell subset was distributed evenly over all wells of several immunoSEQ 96-well plates, and each plate served as one replicate. For sorted subsets, around 200 ng genomic DNA, equal to 25,000 to 35,000 T cell genomes, was loaded into each replicate PCR. Purified libraries were quantified with a Qubit 3.0 fluorometer, sized on a Bioanalyzer 2100, and re-quantified with the KAPA Library Quantification kit. Every immunoSEQ 96-well plate was sequenced on a separate single-read 150-cycle Illumina NextSeq 550 flow cell. From the authors' description of their analysis: Because the immunoSEQ output held only junctional sequences and lacked quality scores, the filtering could not match the filtering applied to full-length reads. Sequences were annotated with PyIR, a Python wrapper for IgBLAST v1.9, and V/J genes and CDR3 were assigned using IMGT germline references. Reads were filtered out if the reads had weak V/J assignments (E-value above 1e-6), no CDR3, stop codons, out-of-frame junctions, or ambiguous translated residues. V3J clonotypes were defined as sequences sharing the same inferred V gene, J gene, and CDR3 amino acid sequence. Percentage overlap between repertoires was computed as shared unique clonotypes divided by the size of the smaller repertoire. Three approaches were used to assess repertoire richness: RTK rarefaction, the Chao1 estimator, and Recon v2.1 estimates of unobserved clonotypes. For all TCRbeta clonotypes obtained by the gDNA method from a few donors, generation probabilities were computed with OLGA. Imported from immuneACCESS, the table was reduced by TCRdb to in-frame sequences with V and J called. These copies leave out some clones; in studies compared against another copy, an unresolved V gene accounts for under half, and the cause of the remainder is not known. That table supplies the V and J calls and clone size; D and trimming were determined from the DNA. This sample gives millions of clones in total; over 85% of them show up just once. The leading ten clones occupy about 0.13% of the sample.

The donors were healthy, HIV-negative adults who had no recently reported acute infections or vaccinations. Every donor was a Caucasian adult living in Nashville, Tennessee, USA. CD4+ T cells were enriched by magnetic negative selection; naive cells were then positively selected on CD45RA, and the negative fraction formed the memory subset. After blood collection by leukapheresis, PBMCs were isolated using Ficoll-Histopaque density gradient centrifugation and then cryopreserved in the vapor phase of liquid nitrogen. Purity and quantity of every magnetically sorted T cell population were checked by analytical flow cytometry. Each sorted fraction had its genomic DNA isolated and then quantified by UV absorbance on a Nanodrop 2000c. Trimming costs V 0 bases and J 0 bases, and their ends lie 5 bases apart. CDR1 GTSNPN and CDR2 SVGIG were looked up in the germline V gene (reference sequence). From the cysteine up to the phenylalanine, the CDR3 has a length of 13 residues. Just CDR3 DNA is preserved here, 39 bases in frame from base 1.

The receptor was isolated from a man aged 18 to 29 in good health. Material: naive CD4+ T cells sorted from blood. This sample's cell subset or site label indicates: CD45RA+ positively selected. The chain is encoded by TRBV30 joined to TRBJ1-2; the D gene remains uncertain. The CDR3 reads CAWSVSPNYGYTF. The DNA is TGTGCCTGGAGTGTTAGCCCTAACTATGGCTACACCTTC.